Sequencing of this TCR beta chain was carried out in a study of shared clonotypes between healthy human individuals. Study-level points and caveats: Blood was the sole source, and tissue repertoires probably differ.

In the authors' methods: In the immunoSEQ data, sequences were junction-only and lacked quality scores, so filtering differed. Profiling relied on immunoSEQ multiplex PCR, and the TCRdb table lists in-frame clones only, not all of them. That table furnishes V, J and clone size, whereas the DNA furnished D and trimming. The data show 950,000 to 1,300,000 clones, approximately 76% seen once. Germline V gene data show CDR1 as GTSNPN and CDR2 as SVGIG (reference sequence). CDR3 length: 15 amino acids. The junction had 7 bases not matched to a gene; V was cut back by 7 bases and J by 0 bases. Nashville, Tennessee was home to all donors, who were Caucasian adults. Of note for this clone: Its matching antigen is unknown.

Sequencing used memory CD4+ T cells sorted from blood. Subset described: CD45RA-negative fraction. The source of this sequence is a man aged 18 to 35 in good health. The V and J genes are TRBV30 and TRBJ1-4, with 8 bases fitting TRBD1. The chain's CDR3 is CAYIGQGATNEKLFF. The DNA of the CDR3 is TGTGCCTATATCGGACAGGGCGCAACTAATGAAAAACTGTTTTTT.